The 20 T cell receptor beta chains presented below share a single source sample, sequenced in a study of T-cell reconstitution after alpha-beta-depleted transplantation in children. It was with unique molecular identifiers that the TCRbeta library was prepared. TCRdb used MiXCR to reprocess the PCR reads, holding one entry per CDR3 protein. This sample has roughly 200,000 distinct CDR3 sequences; about a tenth occur once, and the top ten carry 28%. Sample: PBMCs, taken before TCRalphabeta/CD19-depleted stem cell transplant. All receptors derive from a child under three years old with acute myeloid leukemia, due to receive a stem cell transplant.

This clonotype has a count of ten or more. The rearrangement joins TRBV29-1 to TRBJ2-3; weak D call: TRBD2 (6 bases). CDR1 and CDR2 (germline): SQVTM, ANQGSEA. Deletions cut 5 bases from V and 0 bases from J, with 9 bases between. This CDR3 contains 13 residues. CDR3 sequence: CSVSGPSTDTQYF. CDR3 in DNA: TGCAGCGTTAGCGGGCCTAGCACAGATACGCAGTATTTT.

This clonotype was counted ten times or more. This rearrangement joins TRBV12-5 to TRBJ2-3; 9 bases are shared with TRBD2. Per germline, CDR1 LGHNT and CDR2 FRNRAP. CDR3 length equals 15 residues. J gave up 1 base and V 1 base, and 0 bases lay outside the gene matches. CDR3 DNA: TGTGCTAGTGGTTTGGGGACTAGCGGCACAGATACGCAGTATTTT. Protein sequence: CASGLGTSGTDTQYF.

This clonotype was seen at least ten times. The rearrangement uses TRBV5-5 and TRBJ2-2; D is possibly TRBD1 (5 bases). CDR3 size: 15 residues. V lost 4 bases and J 2 bases, leaving 12 bases between the germline ends. CDR1 SGHKS and CDR2 YYEKEE come from the germline V gene (reference sequence). The CDR3 loop reads CASSPGGANTGELFF. Written as DNA, the CDR3 is TGTGCCAGCAGCCCGGGTGGGGCCAACACCGGGGAGCTGTTTTTT.

This clonotype was counted many times. This chain joins TRBV12-3 or TRBV12-4 and TRBJ2-7; D not certain. The length of the CDR3 is 14 residues. Trimming stripped 2 bases from V and 0 bases from J, with 8 bases between. As DNA, the CDR3 is TGTGCCAGCAGTTTATATACCTTCTCCTACGAGCAGTACTTC. This codes for CASSLYTFSYEQYF.

This clonotype turned up a few times. This chain links TRBV3-1 with TRBJ2-1, with D perhaps matching TRBD1 or TRBD2 (5 bases each). The CDR3 runs 14 residues. Trimming took off 8 bases at V and 6 bases at J, with 17 bases between the two ends. Germline lookup yields CDR1 LGHDT and CDR2 YNNKEL (reference sequence). CDR3 nucleotides: TGTGCCAGCCGAGCAAGGGACGCTGGCAATGAGCAGTTCTTC. Protein product: CASRARDAGNEQFF.

In its sample, this clonotype was seen a few times. V and J are TRBV30 and TRBJ1-5, with D perhaps TRBD1 (5 bases). Germline-derived CDR1 and CDR2 are GTSNPN and SVGIG (reference sequence). This CDR3 is built from 13 residues. Trimming stripped 1 base from V and 7 bases from J, with 11 bases between. The CDR3 protein is CAWSESGTQPQHF. Written as DNA, the CDR3 is TGTGCCTGGAGTGAATCAGGGACCCAGCCCCAGCATTTT.

Ten or more counts support this clonotype. The chain joins TRBV5-1 to TRBJ1-1; a weak D match, TRBD1 (5 bases). The CDR3 has 17 amino acids. Germline CDR1 is SGHRS and CDR2 is YFSETQ. The V end was cut by 0 bases, the J end by 5 bases, with 20 bases between. CDR3: CASSLDILRQGGTEAFF. DNA of the CDR3: TGCGCCAGCAGCTTGGATATCCTTCGTCAGGGAGGGACTGAAGCTTTCTTT.

This clonotype was observed a few times. V usage is TRBV5-1 and J usage is TRBJ2-1; 9 bases align to TRBD1. The V gene's germline CDR1 is SGHRS and CDR2 YFSETQ. This CDR3 is built from 14 residues. V was pared by 2 bases and J by 8 bases, with 5 bases of the junction left unmatched. The CDR3 nucleotides read TGCGCCAGCAGCTTCCGGGACAGGGACCATGAGCAGTTCTTC. It codes for CASSFRDRDHEQFF.

This clonotype was recorded at least ten times. The chain carries TRBV19 and TRBJ1-5; TRBD1 agrees at 8 bases. The germline V gene has CDR1 LNHDA and CDR2 SQIVND (reference sequence). There are 16 residues in the CDR3. Losses at the gene ends were 7 bases for V and 7 bases for J; bases not matched to a gene: 15. This CDR3 is CASTPLGQGALQPQHF. The CDR3 DNA reads as TGTGCCAGTACCCCTTTGGGGCAGGGGGCATTGCAGCCCCAGCATTTT.

This clonotype was detected many times. J is TRBJ1-5 and V is TRBV12-3 or TRBV12-4; a weak D match, TRBD1 (5 bases). This CDR3 comprises 15 residues. V was trimmed by 6 bases and J by 4 bases, leaving 16 bases between them. The DNA of the CDR3 is TGTGCCAGCAGAGCCTCCGGGACGGCGAATCAGCCCCAGCATTTT. Translating gives CASRASGTANQPQHF.

Many counts were recorded for this clonotype. The gene calls are TRBV5-1 and TRBJ2-2; D is perhaps TRBD2 (5 bases). Germline V gives CDR1 SGHRS, CDR2 YFSETQ. This CDR3 comprises 15 residues. The germline V and J ends were trimmed by 2 bases and 1 base, with 9 bases remaining between them. The CDR3 sequence: CASSLKSGNTGELFF. CDR3 in DNA: TGCGCCAGCAGCTTAAAGAGCGGGAACACCGGGGAGCTGTTTTTT.

Concerning this clonotype: A much larger clone differs by one base, so this may be a read error. CDR3 nucleotide sequence: TGTGCCACCAGCAGAGATCGAGCTGCTGGTGCCTCCTACGAGCAGTACTTC. Amino acids: CATSRDRAAGASYEQYF. V is TRBV15 and J is TRBJ2-7; no clear D gene. Germline CDR1 is LNHNV and CDR2 is YYDKDF (reference sequence). The V end lost 0 bases, the J end lost 0 bases, and 15 bases lay between the germline ends. This CDR3 is built from 17 residues.

This clonotype was seen ten or more times. The genes are TRBV12-3 or TRBV12-4 and TRBJ1-1, with D possibly matching TRBD1 (5 bases). The CDR3 is made up of 16 amino acids. V lost 2 bases and J 0 bases, leaving 13 bases between the germline ends. CDR3 nucleotide sequence: TGTGCCAGCAGTTTAAAGGCCCGGGGGGTGAACACTGAAGCTTTCTTT. It specifies CASSLKARGVNTEAFF.

This clonotype was counted many times. The V and J genes are TRBV24-1 and TRBJ2-1; D remains ambiguous. V was clipped by 9 bases and J by 6 bases, with 11 bases between them. The germline CDR1 and CDR2 sequences are KGHDR and SFDVKD. There are 12 residues in the CDR3. CDR3 region: CATAGSGNEQFF. The CDR3 DNA reads as TGTGCCACCGCTGGAAGTGGCAATGAGCAGTTCTTC.

This clonotype was found many times. The chain employs TRBV9 and TRBJ1-6, with D tentatively TRBD1 (5 bases). The CDR3 is 14 amino acids. Trimming shortened V by 1 base and J by 7 bases, and 9 bases separated the two germline ends. CDR1 and CDR2 from the germline V gene are SGDLS and YYNGEE. The CDR3 loop is CASSVLYRNSPLHF. The CDR3 DNA reads as TGTGCCAGCAGCGTACTGTACAGGAATTCACCCCTCCACTTT.

This clonotype was detected ten times or more. The chain is built from TRBV7-6 and TRBJ2-5; no reliable D call. The CDR3 totals 14 residues. Germline-derived CDR1 and CDR2 are SGHVS and FNYEAQ. Trimming cost V 5 bases and J 0 bases, with 10 bases left between them. The CDR3 nucleotides are TGTGCCAGCAGCAAACTTATAAACCAAGAGACCCAGTACTTC. Its protein product is CASSKLINQETQYF.

This clonotype occurred many times. This chain uses TRBV3-1 with TRBJ2-1; tentative D call: TRBD2 (5 bases). The germline V gene encodes CDR1 LGHDT and CDR2 YNNKEL (reference sequence). With 1 base removed from V and 1 base from J, the gap between germline ends came to 8 bases. The CDR3 totals 15 residues. CDR3 DNA sequence: TGTGCCAGCAGCCAAGGAGCGGTGTCCTACAATGAGCAGTTCTTC. Amino acid sequence: CASSQGAVSYNEQFF.

This clonotype was picked up many times. J is TRBJ2-7 and V is TRBV20-1; 9 bases fit TRBD2. This CDR3 has 14 amino acids. Trimming took 6 bases from V and 2 from J; bases not matched to a gene: 8. Germline CDR1 DFQATT, CDR2 SNEGSKA (reference sequence). CDR3: CSAVTSGATYEQYF. The CDR3 DNA sequence: TGCAGTGCGGTGACTAGCGGAGCGACCTACGAGCAGTACTTC.

This clonotype has a count of ten or more. The chain uses TRBV4-2 and TRBJ1-1; TRBD1 agrees at 8 bases. The germline gives CDR1 LGHNA, CDR2 YNFKEQ. The CDR3 covers 16 residues. The J segment lost 4 bases and the V segment lost 0 bases, leaving 7 bases of the junction unmatched. The DNA for the CDR3 is TGTGCCAGCAGCCAAGAGACCCGACAGGGGCGCACTGAAGCTTTCTTT. Protein sequence: CASSQETRQGRTEAFF.

This clonotype was seen a few times. The chain is built from TRBV19 and TRBJ1-5; maybe TRBD1 (6 bases). V gave up 3 bases and J gave up 1 base, with 13 bases separating them. The CDR3 totals 16 residues. Germline loops: CDR1 LNHDA, CDR2 SQIVND (reference sequence). Here the CDR3 DNA reads TGTGCCAGTAGTATCCCTCCACAGGGAAGCAATCAGCCCCAGCATTTT. Residues: CASSIPPQGSNQPQHF.